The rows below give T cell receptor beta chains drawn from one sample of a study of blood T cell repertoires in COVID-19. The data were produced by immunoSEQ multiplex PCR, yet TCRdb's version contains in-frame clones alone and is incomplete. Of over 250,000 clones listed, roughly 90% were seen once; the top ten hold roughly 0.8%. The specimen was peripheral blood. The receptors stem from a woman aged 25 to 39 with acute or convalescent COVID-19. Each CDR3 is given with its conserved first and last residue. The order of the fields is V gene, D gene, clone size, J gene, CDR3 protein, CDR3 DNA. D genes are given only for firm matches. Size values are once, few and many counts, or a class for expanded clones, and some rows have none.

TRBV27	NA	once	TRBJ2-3	CASSLPPRGSPTDTQYF	TGTGCCAGCAGCTTACCGCCAAGGGGAAGCCCCACAGATACGCAGTATTTT
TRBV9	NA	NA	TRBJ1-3	CASSVDPGSGGNTIYF	TGTGCCAGCAGCGTAGACCCGGGGTCAGGTGGAAACACCATATATTTT
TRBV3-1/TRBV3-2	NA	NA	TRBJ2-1	CASSPAHLSRNEQFF	TGTGCCAGCAGCCCGGCCCACTTGTCTAGGAATGAGCAGTTCTTC
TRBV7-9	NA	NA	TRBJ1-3	CASSLLSTAISGNTIYF	TGTGCCAGCAGTCTTCTATCGACAGCGATCTCTGGAAACACCATATATTTT
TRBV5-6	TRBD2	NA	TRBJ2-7	CASSPSGGGFTYEQYF	TGTGCCAGCAGTCCCTCAGGCGGGGGTTTTACCTACGAGCAGTACTTC
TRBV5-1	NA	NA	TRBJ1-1	CASSLPARNTEAFF	TGCGCCAGCAGCTTGCCCGCCAGGAACACTGAAGCTTTCTTT
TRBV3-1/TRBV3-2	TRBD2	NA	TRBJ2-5	CASSLGLAGATQETQYF	TGTGCCAGCAGCCTGGGACTAGCGGGAGCCACCCAAGAGACCCAGTACTTC
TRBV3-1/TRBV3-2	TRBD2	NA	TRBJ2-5	CASSPPGGLAGEETQYF	TGTGCCAGCAGCCCCCCCGGAGGCCTAGCGGGAGAAGAGACCCAGTACTTC
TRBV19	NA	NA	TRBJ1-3	CASRGQSSGNTIYF	TGTGCCAGTAGAGGACAGTCCTCTGGAAACACCATATATTTT
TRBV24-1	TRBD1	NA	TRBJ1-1	CATSEDREAFF	TGTGCCACCAGTGAGGACAGGGAAGCTTTCTTT